Listed below are T cell receptor beta chains from one sample, sequenced in a study of T cell repertoires in cytomegalovirus infection. TCRdb re-analysed the reads in MiXCR, keeping a single row per CDR3 protein. The sample lists about 360,000 distinct CDR3 sequences, 18% occurring once. Source material: PBMCs. All receptors derive from a human donor in good health (CMV status not recorded). Some clones in this sample may be carry-over from other donors' samples. Both conserved end residues are part of each CDR3. The D gene is left open where the match is weak.

j_gene: TRBJ2-3
d_gene: TRBD1
v_gene: TRBV7-8
CDR3aa: CASTPEDRLPDTQYF

j_gene: TRBJ1-3
d_gene: NA
v_gene: TRBV11-2
CDR3aa: CASSFPDRYSGNTIYF

j_gene: TRBJ2-5
d_gene: TRBD1
v_gene: TRBV7-6
CDR3aa: CASSAGDSPYQETQYF

j_gene: TRBJ1-1
d_gene: NA
v_gene: TRBV7-9
CDR3aa: CAISFIQWDTEAFF

j_gene: TRBJ2-1
d_gene: NA
v_gene: TRBV5-6
CDR3aa: CASSLSASSDEQFF

j_gene: TRBJ1-5
d_gene: NA
v_gene: TRBV7-2
CDR3aa: CASSTQGNQPQHF

j_gene: TRBJ1-1
d_gene: NA
v_gene: TRBV7-2
CDR3aa: CASSLAQGGAEAFF

j_gene: TRBJ1-4
d_gene: NA
v_gene: TRBV10-2
CDR3aa: CASSESSQGATNEKLFF

j_gene: TRBJ1-2
d_gene: NA
v_gene: TRBV11-1
CDR3aa: CASSFGRAFGYTF

j_gene: TRBJ2-1
d_gene: NA
v_gene: TRBV10-3
CDR3aa: CAISGQISYNEQFF

j_gene: TRBJ2-1
d_gene: TRBD2
v_gene: TRBV12-3/TRBV12-4
CDR3aa: CTSSFLTSGRAGEQFF

j_gene: TRBJ1-4
d_gene: TRBD1
v_gene: TRBV7-2
CDR3aa: CASSADRAATNEKLFF

j_gene: TRBJ1-1
d_gene: TRBD1
v_gene: TRBV7-9
CDR3aa: CASAGTGELGEAFF

j_gene: TRBJ2-1
d_gene: TRBD2
v_gene: TRBV15
CDR3aa: CATSRAGGVGNEQFF

j_gene: TRBJ2-5
d_gene: NA
v_gene: TRBV6-1
CDR3aa: CASRESETQYF

j_gene: TRBJ2-6
d_gene: NA
v_gene: TRBV19
CDR3aa: CASSALGANVLTF

j_gene: TRBJ2-3
d_gene: NA
v_gene: TRBV27
CDR3aa: CASSLFGVADTQYF

j_gene: TRBJ2-7
d_gene: TRBD2
v_gene: TRBV4-3
CDR3aa: CASSQEGRGRGYEQYF

j_gene: TRBJ2-2
d_gene: NA
v_gene: TRBV28
CDR3aa: CATGTRPTGELFF

j_gene: TRBJ2-5
d_gene: TRBD1
v_gene: TRBV9
CDR3aa: CASSGTGGGETQYF

j_gene: TRBJ2-5
d_gene: TRBD2
v_gene: TRBV7-2
CDR3aa: CASSPSGRRQETQYF

j_gene: TRBJ2-1
d_gene: NA
v_gene: TRBV7-8
CDR3aa: CASSFIKRGEQFF

j_gene: TRBJ1-1
d_gene: TRBD1
v_gene: TRBV28
CDR3aa: CASIPGGSAEAFF

j_gene: TRBJ2-5
d_gene: NA
v_gene: TRBV6-5
CDR3aa: CASSYNGQGETQYF

j_gene: TRBJ1-2
d_gene: NA
v_gene: TRBV6-5
CDR3aa: CASSYKRSETQPESIYGYTF

j_gene: TRBJ2-5
d_gene: NA
v_gene: TRBV29-1
CDR3aa: CSIDLGSGDLQETQYF

j_gene: TRBJ2-7
d_gene: TRBD2
v_gene: TRBV9
CDR3aa: CATNPAGGPQDEQYF

j_gene: TRBJ2-7
d_gene: NA
v_gene: TRBV5-5
CDR3aa: CASSLVAVGSNEQYF

j_gene: TRBJ2-7
d_gene: NA
v_gene: TRBV5-1
CDR3aa: CASQKGDTLFLYEQYF

j_gene: TRBJ1-1
d_gene: NA
v_gene: TRBV12-5
CDR3aa: CASGFFGRPNTEAFF

j_gene: TRBJ2-3
d_gene: TRBD2
v_gene: TRBV5-1
CDR3aa: CASSPQGLAGDTQYF

j_gene: TRBJ2-1
d_gene: NA
v_gene: TRBV2
CDR3aa: CASSEEQDNEQFF

j_gene: TRBJ2-5
d_gene: NA
v_gene: TRBV10-2
CDR3aa: CASSERGPYQETQYF

j_gene: TRBJ1-2
d_gene: TRBD1
v_gene: TRBV20-1
CDR3aa: CSAPQGQGAPNYGYTF

j_gene: TRBJ2-1
d_gene: TRBD1
v_gene: TRBV7-9
CDR3aa: CASSPPRGQGNEQFF

j_gene: TRBJ2-7
d_gene: NA
v_gene: TRBV6-1
CDR3aa: CASSGMGGRAYEQYF

j_gene: TRBJ2-1
d_gene: TRBD1
v_gene: TRBV10-3
CDR3aa: CAISGLRQGALEQFF